This is a list of T cell receptor beta chains from one sample in a study of T cell repertoires in cytomegalovirus infection. TCRdb used MiXCR to reprocess the reads, holding one entry per CDR3 protein. The data contain approximately 500,000 distinct CDR3 sequences, around 10% of them singletons. The sample was PBMCs. These receptor sequences come from a human donor in good health (CMV status not recorded). Some clones in this sample may be carry-over from other donors' samples. Each CDR3 is given with its conserved first and last residue. Each record gives: V gene, J gene, D gene, clone size, CDR3 length, CDR3 DNA, CDR3 protein. A D gene is named only where the DNA matches it firmly. A clone size is listed for some rows: how often the clone was seen (once, few, many), or a class if it is expanded.

TRBV12-3/TRBV12-4	TRBJ1-2	.	many	13	TGTGCCAGCAGTTTAGGGACCTTTGATGGCTACACCTTC	CASSLGTFDGYTF
TRBV7-2	TRBJ2-1	TRBD2	many	15	TGTGCCAGCACCCGGGGGAGCGGGGATTACAATGAGCAGTTCTTC	CASTRGSGDYNEQFF
TRBV19	TRBJ1-4	.	many	15	TGTGCCAGTAGCCCCGCCCGGGGGGCCAATGAAAAACTGTTTTTT	CASSPARGANEKLFF
TRBV9	TRBJ2-1	TRBD1	many	17	TGTGCCAGCAGCGTAGGAGGGGGCAGTCTACGGAACAATGAGCAGTTCTTC	CASSVGGGSLRNNEQFF
TRBV19	TRBJ1-1	.	few	15	TGTGCCAGTAGTGCCGGCCCCTCAGGGAGCACTGAAGCTTTCTTT	CASSAGPSGSTEAFF
TRBV7-9	TRBJ2-7	TRBD2	few	19	TGTGCCAGCAGCTCGAACACTGAAGCCTCTAGCGGGAAGTTGTACGAGCAGTACTTC	CASSSNTEASSGKLYEQYF
TRBV28	TRBJ2-7	TRBD2	many	15	TGTGCCAGCAGTTTTATAGGGACTAGCGGAAACGAGCAGTACTTC	CASSFIGTSGNEQYF
TRBV10-3	TRBJ2-1	TRBD1	many	14	TGTGCCATCAGTGAGGGGGACAGCGACAATGAGCAGTTCTTC	CAISEGDSDNEQFF
TRBV7-9	TRBJ2-1	.	.	14	TGTGCCAGCAGCGCCGGTGGGGCCCGGAATGAGCAGTTCTTC	CASSAGGARNEQFF
TRBV20-1	TRBJ2-1	TRBD2	many	16	TGCAGTGCTAATAGACTAAAGCGGGAGGCCTACAATGAGCAGTTCTTC	CSANRLKREAYNEQFF
TRBV30	TRBJ1-2	.	.	13	TGTGCCTGGAGCAGGGCCGCCGCGGATGGCTACACCTTC	CAWSRAAADGYTF
TRBV14	TRBJ1-2	.	.	14	TGTGCCAGCAGTCTCCCGGGAGGGCTGAATGGCTACACCTTC	CASSLPGGLNGYTF
TRBV5-4	TRBJ2-3	.	many	16	TGTGCCAGCAGTTCCGGGACGCCGTCGTTCCGAGATACGCAGTATTTT	CASSSGTPSFRDTQYF
TRBV2	TRBJ2-1	.	many	13	TGTGCCATAAAGGAGGACTCCTACAATGAGCAGTTCTTC	CAIKEDSYNEQFF
TRBV2	TRBJ1-2	.	.	15	TGTGCCAGCAGGCGCCCGGCCCAAGCTAACTATGGCTACACCTTC	CASRRPAQANYGYTF
TRBV28	TRBJ2-7	.	few	14	TGTGCCAGCAGTTCAACAACAGGGAACTACGAGCAGTACTTC	CASSSTTGNYEQYF
TRBV28	TRBJ2-7	TRBD2	many	17	TGTGCCAGCAGTTTATGCCAAGCGGGAGGGCTAGCTGTGGAGCAGTACTTC	CASSLCQAGGLAVEQYF
TRBV28	TRBJ2-5	.	many	12	TGTGCCAGTACAGCCATTGGGGAGACCCAGTACTTC	CASTAIGETQYF
TRBV20-1	TRBJ2-7	.	few	13	TGCAGTGCTAGTCGCCCCCTTTCCTACGAGCAGTACTTC	CSASRPLSYEQYF
TRBV12-3/TRBV12-4	TRBJ2-5	.	few	14	TGTGCCAGCAGTCATGGCGTCAATCAAGAGACCCAGTACTTC	CASSHGVNQETQYF
TRBV15	TRBJ1-2	.	many	14	TGTGCCACCAGCAGAGTCTCGGTAAACTATGGCTACACCTTC	CATSRVSVNYGYTF
TRBV28	TRBJ2-7	TRBD2	many	14	TGTGCCAGCAGTTATCCAGCGGGAGCAGGAGAGCAGTACTTC	CASSYPAGAGEQYF
TRBV19	TRBJ2-3	TRBD2	few	15	TGTGCCAGTAGGAAGACTAGCGGGAACACAGATACGCAGTATTTT	CASRKTSGNTDTQYF
TRBV5-1	TRBJ2-5	TRBD1	few	13	TGCGCCAGCAGCGGACAGGGGGCAGAGACCCAGTACTTC	CASSGQGAETQYF
TRBV10-3	TRBJ2-3	.	many	14	TGTGCCATCAGTGAGTCTTCGGGGACAGATACGCAGTATTTT	CAISESSGTDTQYF
TRBV20-1	TRBJ2-7	TRBD1	.	14	TGCAGTGCTCTTGGGACAGCAACCAACTACGAGCAGTACTTC	CSALGTATNYEQYF
TRBV18	TRBJ1-1	.	.	12	TGTGCCAGCTCACCACCTACCTTAAGGGCTTTCTTT	CASSPPTLRAFF